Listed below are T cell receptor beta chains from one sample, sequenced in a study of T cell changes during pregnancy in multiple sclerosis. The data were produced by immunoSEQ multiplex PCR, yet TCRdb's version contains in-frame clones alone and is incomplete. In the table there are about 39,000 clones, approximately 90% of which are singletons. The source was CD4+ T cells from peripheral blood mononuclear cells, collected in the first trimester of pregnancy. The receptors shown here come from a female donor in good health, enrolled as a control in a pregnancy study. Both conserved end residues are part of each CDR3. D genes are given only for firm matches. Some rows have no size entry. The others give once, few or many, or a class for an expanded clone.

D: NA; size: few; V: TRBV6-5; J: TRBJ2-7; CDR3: CASSFRGEQYF; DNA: TGTGCCAGCAGTTTCAGGGGCGAGCAGTACTTC
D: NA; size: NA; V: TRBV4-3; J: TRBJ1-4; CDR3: CASSQDHPTVGNEKLFF; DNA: TGCGCCAGCAGCCAAGATCATCCGACAGTGGGGAATGAAAAACTGTTTTTT
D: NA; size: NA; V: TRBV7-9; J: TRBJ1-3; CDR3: CASSPRGLGSGNTIYF; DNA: TGTGCCAGCAGCCCCCGGGGGTTGGGCAGTGGAAACACCATATATTTT
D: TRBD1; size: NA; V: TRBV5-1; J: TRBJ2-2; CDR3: CASSQGQVTGELFF; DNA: TGCGCCAGCAGCCAGGGACAGGTCACCGGGGAGCTGTTTTTT
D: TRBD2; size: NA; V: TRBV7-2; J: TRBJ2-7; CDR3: CATRAAGGPYEQYF; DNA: TGTGCCACCCGGGCGGCGGGGGGCCCCTACGAGCAGTACTTC
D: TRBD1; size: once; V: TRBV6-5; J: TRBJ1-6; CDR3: CASSYSRQGANSPLHF; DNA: TGTGCCAGCAGTTACTCGAGGCAGGGGGCTAATTCACCCCTCCACTTT
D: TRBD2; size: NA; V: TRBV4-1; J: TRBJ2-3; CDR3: CASSLGGASSTDTQYF; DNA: TGCGCCAGCAGCCTCGGGGGGGCCTCAAGCACAGATACGCAGTATTTT
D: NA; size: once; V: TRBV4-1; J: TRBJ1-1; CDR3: CASSQVDMGTVNTEAFF; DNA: TGCGCCAGCAGCCAAGTCGATATGGGGACTGTTAACACTGAAGCTTTCTTT
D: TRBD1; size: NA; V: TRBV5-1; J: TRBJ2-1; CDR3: CASSPGQGDRNEQFF; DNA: TGCGCCAGCAGCCCAGGACAGGGCGATCGCAATGAGCAGTTCTTC
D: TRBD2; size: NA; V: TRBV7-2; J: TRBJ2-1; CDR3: CASSSPSRGGGTYNEQFF; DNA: TGTGCCAGCAGCTCCCCCTCCCGGGGGGGCGGGACCTACAATGAGCAGTTCTTC
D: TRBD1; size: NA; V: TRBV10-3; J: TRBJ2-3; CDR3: CAISDLRTGRPDTQYF; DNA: TGTGCCATCAGTGATTTGAGGACAGGGAGACCAGATACGCAGTATTTT
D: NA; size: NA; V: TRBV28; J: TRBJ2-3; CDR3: CASTDRADTQYF; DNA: TGTGCCAGCACCGACAGAGCAGATACGCAGTATTTT
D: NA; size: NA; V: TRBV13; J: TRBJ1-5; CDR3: CASSLGGFDQPQHF; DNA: TGTGCCAGCAGCTTGGGGGGGTTCGATCAGCCCCAGCATTTT
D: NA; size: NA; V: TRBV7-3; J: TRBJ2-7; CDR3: CASSLKAGLYEQYF; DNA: TGTGCCAGCAGCTTAAAGGCAGGGCTCTACGAGCAGTACTTC
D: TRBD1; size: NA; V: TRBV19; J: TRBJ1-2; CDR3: CASRPTGLAYGYTF; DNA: TGTGCCAGTAGACCGACAGGGCTTGCCTATGGCTACACCTTC
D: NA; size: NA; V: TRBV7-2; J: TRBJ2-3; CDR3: CASSLMGGGVDTQYF; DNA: TGTGCCAGCAGCTTAATGGGGGGTGGGGTAGATACGCAGTATTTT
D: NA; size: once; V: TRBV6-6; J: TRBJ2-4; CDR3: CASRADEGKNIQYF; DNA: TGTGCCAGCAGAGCGGATGAGGGCAAAAACATTCAGTACTTC
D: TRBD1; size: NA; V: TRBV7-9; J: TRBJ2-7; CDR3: CASSSNRGGSYEQYF; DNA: TGTGCCAGCAGCTCCAACAGGGGCGGAAGTTACGAGCAGTACTTC
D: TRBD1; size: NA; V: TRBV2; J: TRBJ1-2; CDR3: CASNPTGDIDYGYTF; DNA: TGTGCCAGCAATCCCACAGGGGATATTGACTATGGCTACACCTTC
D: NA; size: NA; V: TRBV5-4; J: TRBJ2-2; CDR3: CASSPWTANTGELFF; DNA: TGTGCCAGCAGCCCCTGGACAGCGAACACCGGGGAGCTGTTTTTT
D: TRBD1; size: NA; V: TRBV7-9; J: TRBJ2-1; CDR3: CASSSTGVGYNEQFF; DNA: TGTGCCAGCAGTTCTACAGGGGTTGGGTACAATGAGCAGTTCTTC
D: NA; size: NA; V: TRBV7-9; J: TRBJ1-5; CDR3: CASSLGTGTNQPQHF; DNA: TGTGCCAGCAGCTTAGGAACAGGGACAAATCAGCCCCAGCATTTT
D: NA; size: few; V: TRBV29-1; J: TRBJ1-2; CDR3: CSVAEFYGYTF; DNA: TGCAGCGTTGCGGAGTTTTATGGCTACACCTTC
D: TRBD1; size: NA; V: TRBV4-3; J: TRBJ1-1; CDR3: CASSWDSSTNTEAFF; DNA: TGCGCCAGCAGTTGGGACAGCTCCACGAACACTGAAGCTTTCTTT
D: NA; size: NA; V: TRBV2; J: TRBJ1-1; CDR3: CASKGGGPGAFF; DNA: TGTGCCAGCAAGGGGGGGGGCCCCGGAGCTTTCTTT
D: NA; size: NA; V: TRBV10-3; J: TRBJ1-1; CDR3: CAISEIQNTEAFF; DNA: TGTGCCATCAGTGAGATCCAGAACACTGAAGCTTTCTTT
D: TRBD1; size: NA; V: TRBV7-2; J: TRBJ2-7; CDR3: CASSPRDRGRGEQYF; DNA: TGTGCCAGCAGCCCCCGGGACAGGGGGCGCGGGGAGCAGTACTTC
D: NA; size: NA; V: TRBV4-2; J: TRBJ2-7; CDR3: CASSRTSAAHDREQYF; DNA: TGTGCCAGCAGCCGGACATCTGCGGCCCATGATCGCGAGCAGTACTTC
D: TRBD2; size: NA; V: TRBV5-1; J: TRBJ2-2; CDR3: CASSLGLAGYAGELFF; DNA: TGCGCCAGCAGCTTGGGATTAGCGGGTTACGCCGGGGAGCTGTTTTTT
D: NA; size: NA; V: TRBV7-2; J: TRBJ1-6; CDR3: CASSLRGSDNSPLHF; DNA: TGTGCCAGCAGCTTAAGGGGATCGGATAATTCACCCCTCCACTTT
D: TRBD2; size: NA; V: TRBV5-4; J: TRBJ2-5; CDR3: CASSSGTSGGAFMETQYF; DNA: TGTGCCAGCAGCTCTGGGACTAGCGGGGGGGCTTTTATGGAGACCCAGTACTTC